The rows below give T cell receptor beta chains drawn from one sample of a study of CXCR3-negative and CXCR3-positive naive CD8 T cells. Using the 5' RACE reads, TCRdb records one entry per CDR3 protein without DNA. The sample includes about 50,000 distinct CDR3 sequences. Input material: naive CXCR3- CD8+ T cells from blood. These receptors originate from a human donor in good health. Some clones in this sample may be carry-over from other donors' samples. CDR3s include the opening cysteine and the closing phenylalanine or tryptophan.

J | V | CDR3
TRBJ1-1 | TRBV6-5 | CASSSFGGTEAFF
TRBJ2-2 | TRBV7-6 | CASSLEVVGELFF
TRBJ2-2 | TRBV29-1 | CSVWWRQSETGELFF
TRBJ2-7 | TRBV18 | CASREGGGYEQYF
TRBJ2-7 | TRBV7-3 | CASSLTSPGYEQYF
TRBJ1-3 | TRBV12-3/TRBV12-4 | CASPSGDRGSPGNTIYF
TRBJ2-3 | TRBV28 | CASSSNRGSSTDTQYF
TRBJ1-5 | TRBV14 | CASSQRGGNQPQHF
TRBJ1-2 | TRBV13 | CASSLGGRNYGYTF
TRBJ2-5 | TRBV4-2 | CASSQGVETQYF
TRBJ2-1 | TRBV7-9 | CASSNRPGRDNEQFF
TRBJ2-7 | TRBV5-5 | CASSQERGGLDEQYF
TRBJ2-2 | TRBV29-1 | CSGKEGFYTGELFF
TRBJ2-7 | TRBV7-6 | CASSSRFYEQYF
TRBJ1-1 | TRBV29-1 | CSVVDDGGDTEAFF
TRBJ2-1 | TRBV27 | CASVASSSYNEQFF
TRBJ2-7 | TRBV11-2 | CASSLDSTWEQYF
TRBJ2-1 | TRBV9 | CASSQGGPYNEQFF
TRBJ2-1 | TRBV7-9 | CASSTSSYNEQFF
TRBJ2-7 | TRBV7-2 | CASSLGTGDFHEQYF
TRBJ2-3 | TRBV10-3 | CAISHTGVTDTQYF
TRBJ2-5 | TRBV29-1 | CSVEIGISGETQYF
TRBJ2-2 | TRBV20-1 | CSAQDRVSGELFF
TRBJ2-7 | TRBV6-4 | CASSEELAPTYEQYF
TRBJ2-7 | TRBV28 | CASSLGDRYEQYF
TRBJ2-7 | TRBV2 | CASITSGVHSYEQYF
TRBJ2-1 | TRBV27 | CASSLRPDSYNEQFF
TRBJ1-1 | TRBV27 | CASSPGTNRRTEAFF
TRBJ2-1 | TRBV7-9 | CASSLGSQGRNEQFF
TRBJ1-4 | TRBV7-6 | CASSLHSDRETEANEKLFF
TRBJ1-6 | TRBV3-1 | CASSRAGRSSYNSPLHF
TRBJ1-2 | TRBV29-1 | CSLLTGEVDGYTF
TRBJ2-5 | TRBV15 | CATGPSAGGQTQYF
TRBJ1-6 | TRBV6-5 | CASRQGQYNSPLHF
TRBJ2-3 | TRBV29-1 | CSVDGGQESAVAGSTDTQYF
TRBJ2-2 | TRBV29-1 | CSVGGLAGENTGELFF
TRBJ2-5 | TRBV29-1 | CSVEGLAGDLQETQYF
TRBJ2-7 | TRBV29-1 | CSARLPSGSGLYEQYF
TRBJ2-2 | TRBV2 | CASSPGGTGELFF
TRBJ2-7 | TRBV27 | CASSLRVSYEQYF
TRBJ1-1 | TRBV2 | CASRMTGGPNTEAFF
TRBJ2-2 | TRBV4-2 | CASSQEYGAGELFF
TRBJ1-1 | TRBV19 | CASSIVSGYTEAFF
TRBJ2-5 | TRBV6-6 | CASSPSGGLETQYF
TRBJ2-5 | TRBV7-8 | CASSLPRGTDRYQETQYF
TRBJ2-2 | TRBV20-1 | CSARVGGGIPGELFF
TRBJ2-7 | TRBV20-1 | CSARDRRGGEYEQYF
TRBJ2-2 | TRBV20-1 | CSARRDRVESGELFF
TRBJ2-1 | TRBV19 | CASSIASYGSYNEQFF
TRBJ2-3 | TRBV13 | CASSLGVDTQYF
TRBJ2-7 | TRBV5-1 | CASSSDTGREQYF
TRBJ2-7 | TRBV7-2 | CASSFSRSYEQYF